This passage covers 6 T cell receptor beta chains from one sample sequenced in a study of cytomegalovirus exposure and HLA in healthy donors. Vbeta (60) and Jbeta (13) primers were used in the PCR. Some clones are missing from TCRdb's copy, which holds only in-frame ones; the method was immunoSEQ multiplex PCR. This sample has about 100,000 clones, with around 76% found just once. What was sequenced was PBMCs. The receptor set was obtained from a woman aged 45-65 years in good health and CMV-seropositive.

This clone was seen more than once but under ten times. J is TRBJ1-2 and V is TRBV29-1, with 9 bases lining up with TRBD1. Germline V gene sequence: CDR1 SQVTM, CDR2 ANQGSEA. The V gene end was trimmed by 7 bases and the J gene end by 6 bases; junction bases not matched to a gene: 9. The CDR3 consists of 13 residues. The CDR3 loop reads CSAWDREANGYTF. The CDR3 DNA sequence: TGCAGCGCCTGGGACAGGGAGGCGAATGGCTACACCTTC.

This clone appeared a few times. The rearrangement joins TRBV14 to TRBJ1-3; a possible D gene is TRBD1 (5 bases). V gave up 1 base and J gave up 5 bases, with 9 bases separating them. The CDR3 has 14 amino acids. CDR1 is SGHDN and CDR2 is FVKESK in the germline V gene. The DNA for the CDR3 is TGTGCCAGCAGCCAAGCTGGACAACGAAACACCATATATTTT. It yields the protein CASSQAGQRNTIYF.

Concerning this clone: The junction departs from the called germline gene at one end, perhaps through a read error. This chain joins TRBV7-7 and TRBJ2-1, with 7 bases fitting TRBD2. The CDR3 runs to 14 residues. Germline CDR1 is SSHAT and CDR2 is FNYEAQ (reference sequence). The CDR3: CASSGAGPGHEQFF. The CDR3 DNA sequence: TGTGCTAGCAGTGGAGCGGGACCTGGCCATGAGCAGTTCTTC.

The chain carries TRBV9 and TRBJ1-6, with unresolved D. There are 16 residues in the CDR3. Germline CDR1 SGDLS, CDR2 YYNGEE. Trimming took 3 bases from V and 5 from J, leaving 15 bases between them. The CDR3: CASSEQHASHNSPLHF. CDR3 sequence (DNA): TGTGCCAGCAGCGAACAGCACGCCTCACATAATTCACCCCTCCACTTT.

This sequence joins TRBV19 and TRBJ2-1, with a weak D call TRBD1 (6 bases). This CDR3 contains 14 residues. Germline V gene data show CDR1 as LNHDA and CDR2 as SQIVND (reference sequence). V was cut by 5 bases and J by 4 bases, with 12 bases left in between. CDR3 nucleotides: TGTGCCAGTAGTCAGGGGACCTCATACAATGAGCAGTTCTTC. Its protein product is CASSQGTSYNEQFF.

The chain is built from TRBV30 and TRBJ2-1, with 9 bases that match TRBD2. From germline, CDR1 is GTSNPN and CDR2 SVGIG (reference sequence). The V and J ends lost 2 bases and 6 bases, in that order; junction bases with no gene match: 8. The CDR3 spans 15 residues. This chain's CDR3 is CAWSKLAGVFNEQFF. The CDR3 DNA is TGTGCCTGGAGTAAATTAGCGGGAGTGTTCAATGAGCAGTTCTTC.